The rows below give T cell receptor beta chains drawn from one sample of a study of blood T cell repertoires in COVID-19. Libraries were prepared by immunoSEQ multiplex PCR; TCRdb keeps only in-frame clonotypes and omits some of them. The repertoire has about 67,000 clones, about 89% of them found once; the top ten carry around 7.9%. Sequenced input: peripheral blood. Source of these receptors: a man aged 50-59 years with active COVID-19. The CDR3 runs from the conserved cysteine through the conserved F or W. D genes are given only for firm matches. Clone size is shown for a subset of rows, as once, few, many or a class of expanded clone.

CASSSISGRGNTEAFF	TGTGCCAGCAGCTCCATTTCGGGTCGAGGGAACACTGAAGCTTTCTTT	-	-	TRBJ1-1	TRBV7-2
CASSSTGSGELFF	TGTGCCAGCAGCTCGACAGGGTCAGGGGAGCTGTTTTTT	-	TRBD1	TRBJ2-2	TRBV7-3
CASSLPADRGKHTGELFF	TGTGCCAGTAGTCTCCCAGCCGACAGGGGTAAACACACCGGGGAGCTGTTTTTT	-	TRBD1	TRBJ2-2	TRBV19
CASSLAFFLF	TGTGCCAGCAGCTTAGCTTTCTTTCTCTTC	-	-	TRBJ2-7	TRBV7-9
CATSVGGGKAENTIYF	TGTGCCACCAGCGTGGGGGGGGGCAAGGCGGAAAACACCATATATTTT	-	-	TRBJ1-3	TRBV15
CASSEAGTGNTEAFF	TGTGCCAGCAGTGAGGCCGGGACAGGGAACACTGAAGCTTTCTTT	-	TRBD1	TRBJ1-1	TRBV6-1
CATSFRLSNYGYTF	TGTGCCACCTCCTTCAGGCTTTCTAACTATGGCTACACCTTC	-	-	TRBJ1-2	TRBV19
CASSSQGGGEKLFF	TGTGCCAGCAGCTCACAGGGGGGAGGTGAAAAACTGTTTTTT	-	TRBD1	TRBJ1-4	TRBV5-6
CSVITGAYEQYF	TGCAGCGTTATAACAGGGGCATACGAGCAGTACTTC	-	TRBD1	TRBJ2-7	TRBV29-1
CASSTGLVGGELFF	TGTGCCAGCAGCACCGGACTAGTCGGCGGGGAGCTGTTTTTT	-	TRBD2	TRBJ2-2	TRBV7-2
CATRDTLGNTEAFF	TGTGCCACCAGGGACACCCTGGGGAACACTGAAGCTTTCTTT	-	-	TRBJ1-1	TRBV24-1
CASSPGLGEYNEQFF	TGTGCCAGCAGCCCGGGACTAGGGGAGTACAATGAGCAGTTCTTC	-	TRBD2	TRBJ2-1	TRBV7-2
CASSQVRGAEGTQYF	TGTGCCAGCAGCCAGGTACGGGGGGCCGAGGGGACCCAGTACTTC	once	-	TRBJ2-5	TRBV7-2
CASSNDRYGYTF	TGTGCCAGCAGCAACGACAGATATGGCTACACCTTC	-	-	TRBJ1-2	TRBV7-9
CASSQVSGGATEQYF	TGCGCCAGCAGCCAAGTAAGCGGGGGGGCTACCGAGCAGTACTTC	once	TRBD2	TRBJ2-7	TRBV4-1
CASSFATASGEKLFF	TGTGCCAGCAGTTTTGCGACAGCCTCGGGTGAAAAACTGTTTTTT	-	-	TRBJ1-4	TRBV28
CASSLGGSRYGYTF	TGTGCCAGCAGCCTCGGAGGCTCACGCTATGGCTACACCTTC	-	-	TRBJ1-2	TRBV7-2
CASSSFQGTEAFF	TGTGCCAGCAGCTCCTTCCAGGGGACTGAAGCTTTCTTT	-	-	TRBJ1-1	TRBV7-3
CASSQDREVDTQYF	TGCGCCAGCAGCCAAGATCGGGAGGTAGATACGCAGTATTTT	-	TRBD2	TRBJ2-3	TRBV4-3
CASSEAGARSTNEKLFF	TGTGCCAGCAGTGAGGCAGGGGCACGCTCAACTAATGAAAAACTGTTTTTT	-	-	TRBJ1-4	TRBV6-1
CASSAVGLSVAFF	TGTGCCAGCAGCGCCGTAGGACTGAGCGTAGCTTTCTTT	-	-	TRBJ1-1	TRBV7-2
CASSYWGVSTDTQYF	TGTGCCAGCAGTTATTGGGGGGTTAGCACAGATACGCAGTATTTT	-	-	TRBJ2-3	TRBV28
CASSLDGGLIYGYTF	TGCGCCAGCAGCTTGGACGGGGGGTTGATCTATGGCTACACCTTC	-	-	TRBJ1-2	TRBV5-1
CASSSAGGLRQFF	TGTGCCAGCAGCTCCGCCGGAGGGTTGAGGCAGTTCTTC	-	-	TRBJ2-1	TRBV12-3/TRBV12-4
CASSRGGTGTDTQYF	TGTGCCAGCAGTCGGGGGGGGACCGGCACAGATACGCAGTATTTT	-	TRBD2	TRBJ2-3	TRBV6-4
CAWSGQGGIQYF	TGTGCCTGGAGTGGACAGGGAGGCATTCAGTACTTC	-	-	TRBJ2-4	TRBV30
CASSEQGSGGYTF	TGTGCCAGCAGTGAACAGGGTTCAGGCGGCTACACCTTC	-	-	TRBJ1-2	TRBV2
CASSVAEGGRETQYF	TGTGCCAGCAGCGTAGCTGAAGGGGGAAGAGAGACCCAGTACTTC	-	-	TRBJ2-5	TRBV9
CASSQPGGNYGYTF	TGCGCCAGCAGCCAACCCGGGGGAAACTATGGCTACACCTTC	-	-	TRBJ1-2	TRBV4-3
CASGIILDRLNTGELFF	TGTGCTAGTGGTATAATCCTAGACAGGCTAAACACCGGGGAGCTGTTTTTT	-	-	TRBJ2-2	TRBV12-5
CASSLDQGAGGYTF	TGTGCCAGCAGCTTAGATCAGGGTGCGGGAGGCTACACCTTC	-	-	TRBJ1-2	TRBV7-9
CASSRRQGSSYEQYF	TGTGCCAGCAGCAGACGACAGGGGAGCTCCTACGAGCAGTACTTC	-	TRBD1	TRBJ2-7	TRBV6-2/TRBV6-3